Listed below are T cell receptor beta chains from one sample, sequenced in a study of cytomegalovirus exposure and HLA in healthy donors. TCRdb's table, derived via immunoSEQ multiplex PCR, lists solely in-frame clones and lacks some. The top ten clones hold about 3% of a sample with 120,000 or so clones, about three quarters of them seen once. Sequencing was performed on PBMCs. These receptors all come from a man aged 25 to 40 in good health and CMV-seronegative. The CDR3 runs from the conserved cysteine through the conserved F or W. Each record gives: J gene, V gene, D gene, clone size, CDR3 length, CDR3 protein. D genes are given only for firm matches. The size entry is marked missing in some rows and otherwise reads once, few, many or a size class.

TRBJ1-4	TRBV28	.	.	14	CASSLTYLEEKLFF
TRBJ2-7	TRBV14	.	.	15	CASSQDQGRQYEQYF
TRBJ1-1	TRBV5-5	TRBD1	.	13	CASSSQGAHEAFF
TRBJ2-7	TRBV19	.	.	12	CASSMRDYEQYF
TRBJ2-3	TRBV4-2	TRBD1	once	18	CASSQVAGTGVNTDTQYF
TRBJ2-7	TRBV5-1	TRBD1	few	15	CASSFSGQGAGEQYF
TRBJ1-6	TRBV21-1	.	few	20	CASSKASGPQGPTPEVPLHF
TRBJ2-6	TRBV2	.	few	18	CASGPLAGRSPGANVLTF
TRBJ2-3	TRBV5-1	.	.	16	CASSLDRAYSTDTQYF
TRBJ1-1	TRBV7-8	.	.	13	CASRQFMNTEAFF
TRBJ2-7	TRBV6-5	TRBD2	.	14	CASSMGGSSYEQYF
TRBJ2-7	TRBV6-5	.	.	15	CASSYRAGFSYEQYF
TRBJ2-2	TRBV9	TRBD2	.	15	CASSVEPGGPGELFF
TRBJ1-4	TRBV10-3	TRBD1	.	15	CATRTGSGSNEKLFF
TRBJ1-2	TRBV29-1	.	.	12	CSVTGLGYGYTF
TRBJ2-1	TRBV28	TRBD2	.	13	CANGTSGYNEQFF
TRBJ2-5	TRBV25-1	TRBD1	.	15	CASSRGQGVQETQYF
TRBJ2-5	TRBV5-4	.	.	17	CASSLAPVRRVKKTQYF
TRBJ1-2	TRBV6-5	.	once	11	CASSQGYGYTF
TRBJ1-4	TRBV6-5	.	few	14	CASSYTVTEGKLFF
TRBJ2-5	TRBV7-6	.	.	16	CASSSGGGGMVETQYF
TRBJ2-7	TRBV5-6	.	.	13	CASSLSVSYEQYF
TRBJ1-2	TRBV30	TRBD1	.	13	CAYILQGNYGYTF